These T cell receptor beta chains were read from a single sample in a study of CD8+ T cells in alopecia areata. The assay was immunoSEQ multiplex PCR, and TCRdb's table has in-frame clones only and misses some. The sample contains about 150,000 clones, around 50% of which appear only once. Sequencing was carried out using CD4+ T cells sorted from blood. The receptors were gathered from a human donor with alopecia areata. The conserved cysteine and the conserved F or W are not part of the CDR3 here. The D gene is left open where the match is weak.

D | V | CDR3
- | TRBV2 | ASTVGTPYEQY
- | TRBV7-3 | ASSQRQGSTDTQY
- | TRBV29-1 | SVGDGNSNQPQH
- | TRBV29-1 | SVDTGNTGELF
- | TRBV5-1 | ASSFDAGVETQY
- | TRBV29-1 | SVLEPGELF
TRBD2 | TRBV29-1 | SVENGTSGRIRYEQY
- | TRBV29-1 | SVYRAGYETQY
TRBD1 | TRBV29-1 | SVEPTGITYTEAF
- | TRBV12-5 | ASARESGGYT
- | TRBV9 | ASSVDRALNGYT
- | TRBV27 | ASSIGGFGRTDTQY
- | TRBV5-1 | ASSPLAISSYNEQF
TRBD2 | TRBV5-1 | ASSSPAGVQETQY
TRBD1 | TRBV5-1 | ASSQDRAYEQY
- | TRBV6-5 | ASRGLSEQY
- | TRBV27 | ASSFGGRGGEQY
- | TRBV5-1 | ASSSEGVSRSYNEQF
- | TRBV29-1 | SASTRLAYNEQF
- | TRBV5-6 | ASSSNTEAF
- | TRBV2 | ASSYLWVTDTQY
- | TRBV14 | ASSHWAGELF
TRBD2 | TRBV29-1 | SVGLAGVREQY
- | TRBV7-3 | ASSLDSTDTQY
TRBD2 | TRBV7-3 | ASSSGRYNEQF
- | TRBV4-1 | ASSPQEGVNYGYT
- | TRBV7-3 | ASSLGGGFYEQY
- | TRBV4-1 | ASSQWDQSYNEQF
- | TRBV28 | ASRSGPYEQY
- | TRBV5-6 | ASSFTGTLAKNIQY
- | TRBV27 | ASSYMAMRDTQY
- | TRBV29-1 | SVRHRDTKY
TRBD2 | TRBV9 | ASSVRGAGGGETQY
TRBD2 | TRBV30 | AWWQGWRSGGYNEQF
- | TRBV7-9 | ASRAGTDTQY
- | TRBV5-1 | ASSLGASEHNEQF
- | TRBV6-6 | AKGGTSNQPQH
TRBD2 | TRBV27 | ASSLGPVRAGAVKNIQY
TRBD1 | TRBV5-1 | ASSVQGAGDTQY
- | TRBV6-7 | ASRQETQY
TRBD1 | TRBV29-1 | SVAGTGVANEQF
- | TRBV25-1 | ASSGRMNTEAF
- | TRBV29-1 | SVWVRGTYEQY
- | TRBV5-4 | ASTRQQGADTQY
- | TRBV30 | AWSGDRGMNTEAF